This TCR beta chain was identified during a study of graft-versus-host responses after intestinal transplantation. Study background: Recipients obtained multivisceral, liver-intestinal, or isolated intestinal transplants. Anti-thymocyte globulin induction was given to all recipients, followed by tacrolimus and steroids for approximately three years.

Germline V gene lookup returns CDR1 SGHDN and CDR2 FVKESK. Trimming removed 1 base at V and 0 bases at J, with 3 bases between. This CDR3 region has 13 residues. Method: immunoSEQ multiplex PCR; TCRdb's copy keeps in-frame clones and lacks some. The repertoire holds approximately 90,000 clones, with around 93% as singletons. On this clone itself: Its target is unknown.

The sample was unstimulated CD8+ T cells sorted from spleen or lymph node cells, taken before intestinal transplant. This chain connects TRBV14 to TRBJ1-1; D is uncertain. The origin of this receptor is a human donor who received an intestinal transplant. The CDR3 loop reads CASSQALNTEAFF. The CDR3, as DNA: TGTGCCAGCAGCCAAGCTTTGAACACTGAAGCTTTCTTT.